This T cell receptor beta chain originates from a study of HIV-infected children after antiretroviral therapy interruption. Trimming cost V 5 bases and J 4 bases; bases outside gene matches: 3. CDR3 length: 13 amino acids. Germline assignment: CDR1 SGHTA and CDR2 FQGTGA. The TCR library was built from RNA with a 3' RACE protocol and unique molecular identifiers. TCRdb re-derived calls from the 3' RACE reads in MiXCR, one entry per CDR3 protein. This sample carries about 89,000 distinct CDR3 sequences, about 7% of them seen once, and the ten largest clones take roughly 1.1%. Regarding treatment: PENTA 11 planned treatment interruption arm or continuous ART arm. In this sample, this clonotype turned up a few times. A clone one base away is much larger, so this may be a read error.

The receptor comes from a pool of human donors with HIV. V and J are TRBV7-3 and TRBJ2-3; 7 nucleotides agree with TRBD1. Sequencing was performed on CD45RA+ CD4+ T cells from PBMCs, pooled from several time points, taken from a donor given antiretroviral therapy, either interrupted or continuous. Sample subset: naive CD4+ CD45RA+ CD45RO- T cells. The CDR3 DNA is TGTGCCAGCAGCCCCCAGGGGGCAGATACGCAGTATTTT. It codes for CASSPQGADTQYF.